The 5 T cell receptor beta chains listed next were all sequenced from one sample in a study of blood T cell repertoires in COVID-19. Assay used: immunoSEQ multiplex PCR; TCRdb lists only in-frame clones, some missing. The sample contains some 240,000 clones, roughly 82% of which appear only once. What was sequenced was peripheral blood. The receptor set was obtained from a middle-aged woman who had recovered from COVID-19.

The chain carries TRBV4-2 and TRBJ2-3; TRBD2 agrees at 7 bases. The ends lost 4 bases at V and 3 bases at J; junction bases unmatched: 25. CDR3 length: 21 amino acids. Per germline, CDR1 LGHNA and CDR2 YNFKEQ. CDR3 sequence: CASSPEDGRLWGGSTTDTQYF. The CDR3 DNA reads TGTGCCAGCAGCCCCGAAGACGGGAGGCTTTGGGGGGGGAGTACTACAGATACGCAGTATTTT.

Only one count was recorded for this clone. J is TRBJ2-5 and V is TRBV5-4, with a possible D match to TRBD2 (5 bases). Germline CDR1 and CDR2: SGHNT and YYREEE (reference sequence). The CDR3 has 16 residues. Deletions cut 3 bases from V and 3 bases from J, with 18 bases between. The CDR3 DNA sequence: TGTGCCAGCAGCTCGCCGGTCGGGATCGCCAAAGAGACCCAGTACTTC. The encoded protein is CASSSPVGIAKETQYF.

The chain combines TRBV7-9 with TRBJ1-4, with 7 bases identical to TRBD1. V gave up 1 base and J gave up 8 bases; unmatched junction bases: 7. This CDR3 region has 15 residues. From germline, CDR1 is SEHNR and CDR2 FQNEAQ (reference sequence). CDR3 DNA sequence: TGTGCCAGCAGCTTAGTTAACAGGGGAGACGAAAAACTGTTTTTT. It codes for CASSLVNRGDEKLFF.

V gene TRBV12-3 or TRBV12-4 combines with J gene TRBJ2-3; 8 positions agree with TRBD2. This CDR3 is 13 amino acids long. V trimming: 7 bases; J trimming: 6 bases; junction bases outside the gene matches: 6. The CDR3 bases are TGTGCCAGCAAACTCGCGGGGGGCGATACGCAGTATTTT. It encodes CASKLAGGDTQYF.

This clone was detected only a few times. Other DNA variants within this sample encode the same CDR3. The chain joins TRBV18 to TRBJ1-5; a possible D gene is TRBD1 (5 bases). Trimming removed 0 bases from V and 5 bases from J, with 8 bases in between. In germline, CDR1 is KGHSH, CDR2 LQKENI. This CDR3 is 14 amino acids long. CDR3: CASSPPGGYQPQHF. In nucleotides, the CDR3 is TGTGCCAGCTCACCACCGGGGGGGTATCAGCCCCAGCATTTT.